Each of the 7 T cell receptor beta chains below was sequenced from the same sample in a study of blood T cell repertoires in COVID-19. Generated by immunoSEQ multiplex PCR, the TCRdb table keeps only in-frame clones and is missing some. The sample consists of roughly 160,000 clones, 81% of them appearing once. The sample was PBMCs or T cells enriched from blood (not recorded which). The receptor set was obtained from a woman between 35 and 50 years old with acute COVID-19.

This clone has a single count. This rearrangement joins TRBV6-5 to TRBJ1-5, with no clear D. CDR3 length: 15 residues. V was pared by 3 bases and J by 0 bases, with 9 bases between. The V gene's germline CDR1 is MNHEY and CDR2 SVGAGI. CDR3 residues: CASSYSYYSNQPQHF. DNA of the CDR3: TGTGCCAGCAGTTATTCCTATTATAGCAATCAGCCCCAGCATTTT.

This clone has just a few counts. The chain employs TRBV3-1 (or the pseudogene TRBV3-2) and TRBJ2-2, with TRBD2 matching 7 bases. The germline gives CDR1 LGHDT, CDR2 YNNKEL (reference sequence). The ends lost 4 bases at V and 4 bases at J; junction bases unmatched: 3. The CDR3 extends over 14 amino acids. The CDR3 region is CASSPGTTTGELFF. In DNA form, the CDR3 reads TGTGCCAGCAGCCCAGGGACTACCACCGGGGAGCTGTTTTTT.

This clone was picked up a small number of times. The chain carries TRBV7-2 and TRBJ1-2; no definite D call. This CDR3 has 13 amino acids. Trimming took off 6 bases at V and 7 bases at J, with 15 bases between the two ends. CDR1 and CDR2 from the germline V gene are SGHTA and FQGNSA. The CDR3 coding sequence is TGTGCCAGCAGGATTGACAACGGCCCTGGCTACACCTTC. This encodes CASRIDNGPGYTF. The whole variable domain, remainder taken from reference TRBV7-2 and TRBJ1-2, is GAGVSQSPSNKVTEKGKDVELRCDPISGHTALYWYRQSLGQGLEFLIYFQGNSAPDKSGLPSDRFSAERTGGSVSTLTIQRTQQEDSAVYLCASRIDNGPGYTFGSGTRLTVV.

The CDR3 sequence is CATSDHGTSGSYEQFF. The CDR3 DNA reads TGTGCCACCAGTGACCATGGGACTAGCGGGAGCTATGAGCAGTTCTTC. The chain carries TRBV24-1 and TRBJ2-1; 14 nucleotides match TRBD2. V lost 4 bases to trimming and J lost 8 bases; unmatched junction nucleotides: 6. The CDR3 consists of 16 residues. Germline V gives CDR1 KGHDR, CDR2 SFDVKD.

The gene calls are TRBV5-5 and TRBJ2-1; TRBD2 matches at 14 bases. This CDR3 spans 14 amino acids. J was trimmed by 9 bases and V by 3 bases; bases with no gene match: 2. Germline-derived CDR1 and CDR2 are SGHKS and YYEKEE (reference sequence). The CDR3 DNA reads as TGTGCCAGCAGCTGGGGACTAGCGGGAGCTGAGCAGTTCTTC. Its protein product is CASSWGLAGAEQFF.

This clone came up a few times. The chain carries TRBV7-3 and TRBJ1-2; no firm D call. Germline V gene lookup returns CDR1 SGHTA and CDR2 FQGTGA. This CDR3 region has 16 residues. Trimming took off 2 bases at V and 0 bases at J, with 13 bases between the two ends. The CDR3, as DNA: TGTGCCAGCAGCTTAGCCCGAGGTTTAGCTAACTATGGCTACACCTTC. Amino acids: CASSLARGLANYGYTF.

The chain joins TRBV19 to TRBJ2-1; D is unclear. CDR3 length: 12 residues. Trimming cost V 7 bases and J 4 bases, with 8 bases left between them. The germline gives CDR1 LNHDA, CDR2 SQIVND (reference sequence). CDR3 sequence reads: CASKSSYNEQFF. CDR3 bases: TGTGCCAGTAAGAGCTCTTACAATGAGCAGTTCTTC.